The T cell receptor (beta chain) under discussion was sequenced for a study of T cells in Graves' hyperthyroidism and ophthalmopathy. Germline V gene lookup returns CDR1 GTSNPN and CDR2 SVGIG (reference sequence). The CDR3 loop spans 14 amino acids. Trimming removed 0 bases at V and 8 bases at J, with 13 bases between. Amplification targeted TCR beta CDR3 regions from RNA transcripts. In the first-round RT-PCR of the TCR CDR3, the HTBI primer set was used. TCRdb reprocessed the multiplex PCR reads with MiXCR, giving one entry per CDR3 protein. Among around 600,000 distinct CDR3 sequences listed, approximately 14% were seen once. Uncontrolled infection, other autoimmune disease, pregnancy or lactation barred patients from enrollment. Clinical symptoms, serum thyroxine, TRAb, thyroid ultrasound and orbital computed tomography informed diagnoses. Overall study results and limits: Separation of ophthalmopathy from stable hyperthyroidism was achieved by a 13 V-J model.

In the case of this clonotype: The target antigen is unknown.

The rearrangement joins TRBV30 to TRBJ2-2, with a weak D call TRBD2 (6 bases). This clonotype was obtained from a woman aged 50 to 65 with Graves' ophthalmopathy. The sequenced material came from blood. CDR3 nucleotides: TGTGCCTGGAGTGTCCAGGCGGGGAGAGGGGAGCTGTTTTTT. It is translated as CAWSVQAGRGELFF.